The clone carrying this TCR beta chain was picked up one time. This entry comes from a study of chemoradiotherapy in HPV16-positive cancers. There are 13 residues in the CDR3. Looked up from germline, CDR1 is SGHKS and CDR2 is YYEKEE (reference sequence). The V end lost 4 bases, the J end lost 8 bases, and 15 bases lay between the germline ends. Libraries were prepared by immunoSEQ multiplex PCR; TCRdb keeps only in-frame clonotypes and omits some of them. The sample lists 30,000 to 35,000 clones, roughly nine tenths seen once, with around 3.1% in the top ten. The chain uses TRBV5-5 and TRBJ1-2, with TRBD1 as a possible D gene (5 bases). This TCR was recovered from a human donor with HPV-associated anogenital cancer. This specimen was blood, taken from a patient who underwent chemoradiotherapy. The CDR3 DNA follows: TGTGCCAGCAGCACGAGACAGCCCAAGGGCTACACCTTC. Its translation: CASSTRQPKGYTF.